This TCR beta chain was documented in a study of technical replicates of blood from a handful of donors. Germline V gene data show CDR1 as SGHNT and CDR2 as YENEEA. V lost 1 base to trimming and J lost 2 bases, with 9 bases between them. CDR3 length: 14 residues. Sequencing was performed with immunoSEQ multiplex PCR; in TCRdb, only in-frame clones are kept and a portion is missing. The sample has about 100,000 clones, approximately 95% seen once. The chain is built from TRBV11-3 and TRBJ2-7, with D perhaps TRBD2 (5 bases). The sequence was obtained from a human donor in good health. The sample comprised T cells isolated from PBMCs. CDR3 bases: TGTGCCAGCAGCTTAGTTGGGAGCCCCTACGAGCAGTACTTC. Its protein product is CASSLVGSPYEQYF.